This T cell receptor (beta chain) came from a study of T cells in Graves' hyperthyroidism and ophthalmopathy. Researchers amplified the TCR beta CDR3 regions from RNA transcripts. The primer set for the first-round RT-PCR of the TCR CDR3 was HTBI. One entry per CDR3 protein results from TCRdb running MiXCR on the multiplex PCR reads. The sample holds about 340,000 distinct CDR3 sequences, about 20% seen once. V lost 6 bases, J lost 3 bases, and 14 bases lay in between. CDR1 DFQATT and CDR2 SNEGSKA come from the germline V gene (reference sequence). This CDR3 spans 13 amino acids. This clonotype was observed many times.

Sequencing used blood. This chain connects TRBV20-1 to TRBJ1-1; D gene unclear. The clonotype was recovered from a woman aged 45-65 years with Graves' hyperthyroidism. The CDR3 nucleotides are TGCAGTGCCCCACCCGACGTAGACACTGAAGCTTTCTTT. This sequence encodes CSAPPDVDTEAFF.